These 17 T cell receptor beta chains were all obtained from the same sample, sequenced in a study of cytomegalovirus exposure and HLA in healthy donors. Amplification used 60 Vbeta primers and 13 Jbeta primers. Sequencing was performed with immunoSEQ multiplex PCR; in TCRdb, only in-frame clones are kept and a portion is missing. Recorded here are 100,000 to 150,000 clones; the top ten clones represent roughly 1.6%. The sample consisted of PBMCs. Receptors originate from a middle-aged woman in good health and CMV-seronegative.

The CDR3 is CSVEGGQGARTDTQYF. CDR3 bases: TGCAGCGTTGAGGGAGGGCAGGGGGCTAGGACAGATACGCAGTATTTT. V gene TRBV29-1 combines with J gene TRBJ2-3; weak D call: TRBD1 (8 bases). The germline gives CDR1 SQVTM, CDR2 ANQGSEA. V lost 3 bases and J 3 bases, leaving 19 bases between the germline ends. The CDR3 extends over 16 amino acids.

This rearrangement joins TRBV11-2 to TRBJ2-7, with a tentative D call TRBD1 (5 bases). The CDR3 contains 12 residues. V was trimmed by 1 base and J by 7 bases, leaving 8 bases between them. Germline assignment: CDR1 SGHAT and CDR2 FQNNGV. CDR3 protein: CASSLVSGEQYF. CDR3 nucleotides: TGTGCCAGCAGCTTAGTTTCAGGGGAGCAGTACTTC.

The chain employs TRBV2 and TRBJ1-5; D is possibly TRBD1 (5 bases). Germline V gene sequence: CDR1 SNHLY, CDR2 FYNNEI. The CDR3 spans 16 residues. V was cut by 6 bases and J by 6 bases, with 21 bases left in between. For the CDR3, the DNA is TGTGCCAGCAGCGAAAGATTAGGGGATTATAGTCAGCCCCAGCATTTT. This codes for CASSERLGDYSQPQHF.

V gene TRBV6-6 combines with J gene TRBJ1-6; no clear D. V was pared by 0 bases and J by 0 bases, with 6 bases between. The CDR3 loop spans 16 amino acids. The germline CDR1 and CDR2 sequences are MNHNY and SVGAGI (reference sequence). CDR3 sequence reads: CASSYSTSSYNSPLHF. CDR3 coding DNA: TGTGCCAGCAGTTACTCTACCAGCTCCTATAATTCACCCCTCCACTTT.

J is TRBJ1-2 and V is TRBV7-2, with 10 bases aligning to TRBD1. Germline lookup yields CDR1 SGHTA and CDR2 FQGNSA. The CDR3 loop spans 17 amino acids. The V segment lost 5 bases and the J segment 2 bases; nucleotides outside the gene matches: 11. The CDR3 sequence: CASSTNFGGQGNYGYTF. The CDR3 DNA reads TGTGCCAGCAGCACCAACTTCGGGGGACAGGGGAACTATGGCTACACCTTC.

Note on this clone: Within the sample, other DNA sequences also encode this same CDR3. V gene TRBV6-1 combines with J gene TRBJ1-2, with D possibly TRBD1 on 5 matching bases. CDR3 size: 12 residues. Germline CDR1 is MNHNS and CDR2 is SASEGT. Trimming left V 2 bases short and J 8 bases short, with 9 bases between. The CDR3 nucleotides read TGTGCCAGCAGTGAACAGGGTGGGGGCTACACCTTC. Protein: CASSEQGGGYTF.

The V and J genes are TRBV29-1 and TRBJ2-7, with D possibly TRBD1 on 6 matching bases. Per germline, CDR1 SQVTM and CDR2 ANQGSEA. This CDR3 region has 14 residues. V was trimmed by 7 bases and J by 2 bases, leaving 18 bases between them. The CDR3: CSAQSNRDPYEQYV. The CDR3 DNA follows: TGCAGCGCCCAAAGTAACAGGGACCCCTACGAGCAGTACGTC.

The chain has TRBV4-2 and TRBJ1-3; no reliable D call. The V gene lost 4 bases and the J gene lost 0 bases, with 10 bases spanning the gap. The CDR3 extends over 15 amino acids. Germline-derived CDR1 and CDR2 are LGHNA and YNFKEQ. CDR3 nucleotides: TGTGCCAGCAGCCCCCAGGTAACCTCTGGAAACACCATATATTTT. This translates into CASSPQVTSGNTIYF.

The chain recombines TRBV5-4 with TRBJ2-3; D is possibly TRBD2 (5 bases). This CDR3 is built from 16 residues. V was cut by 1 base and J by 1 base, with 13 bases left in between. From germline, CDR1 is SGHNT and CDR2 YYREEE (reference sequence). The DNA for the CDR3 is TGTGCCAGCAGCTTGAGCGGCAGGTCGGGCACAGATACGCAGTATTTT. It codes for CASSLSGRSGTDTQYF. The full variable domain, rest sourced from reference TRBV5-4 and TRBJ2-3, is ETGVTQSPTHLIKTRGQQVTLRCSSQSGHNTVSWYQQALGQGPQFIFQYYREEENGRGNFPPRFSGLQFPNYSSELNVNALELDDSALYLCASSLSGRSGTDTQYFGPGTRLTVL.

The chain combines TRBV29-1 with TRBJ1-4, with 9 bases matching TRBD1. CDR3 length: 15 amino acids. V lost 6 bases and J lost 7; bases outside the gene matches: 12. Germline assignment: CDR1 SQVTM and CDR2 ANQGSEA. CDR3 amino acids: CSVATPGQGFEKLFF. The CDR3 bases are TGCAGCGTCGCTACCCCGGGACAGGGATTTGAAAAACTGTTTTTT.

The J gene is TRBJ1-6, the V gene TRBV18; D remains ambiguous. Trimming took off 1 base at V and 8 bases at J, with 12 bases between the two ends. Germline CDR1 KGHSH, CDR2 LQKENI. The CDR3 is 15 residues long. As DNA, the CDR3 is TGTGCCAGCTCACCACAGTCACTGGGCGATTCACCCCTCCACTTT. Protein sequence: CASSPQSLGDSPLHF.

V and J are TRBV6-5 and TRBJ2-7, with D uncertain. This CDR3 is built from 11 residues. V dropped 6 bases and J dropped 6 bases, with 9 bases sitting between them. In germline, CDR1 is MNHEY, CDR2 SVGAGI. This CDR3 is CASRSTGEQYF. CDR3 nucleotides: TGTGCCAGCAGGTCGACGGGCGAGCAGTACTTC.

The chain has TRBV7-2 and TRBJ2-7; 7 nucleotides agree with TRBD1. V lost 5 bases to trimming and J lost 0 bases; unmatched junction nucleotides: 10. The germline CDR1 and CDR2 sequences are SGHTA and FQGNSA. This CDR3 has 16 amino acids. The CDR3 coding sequence is TGTGCCAGCAGCCCCAGGAGACAGGGAATCTCCTACGAGCAGTACTTC. The encoded protein is CASSPRRQGISYEQYF.

The V and J genes are TRBV10-3 and TRBJ2-4; weak D call: TRBD1 (6 bases). V lost 0 bases and J 1 base, leaving 13 bases between the germline ends. In germline, CDR1 is ENHRY, CDR2 SYGVKD. The CDR3 has 17 residues. CDR3 nucleotide sequence: TGTGCCATCAGTGAGTCGGGAGAAAGGGGGGCCAAAAACATTCAGTACTTC. Translation gives CAISESGERGAKNIQYF.

This chain connects TRBV18 to TRBJ2-7; 10 bases map to TRBD1. The CDR3 extends over 17 amino acids. Germline loops: CDR1 KGHSH, CDR2 LQKENI. V gave up 4 bases and J gave up 0 bases; unmatched junction bases: 9. In DNA form, the CDR3 reads TGTGCCAGCTCACGGGATACGGACAGGGGGAGCTCCTACGAGCAGTACTTC. This encodes CASSRDTDRGSSYEQYF.

The chain recombines TRBV6-5 with TRBJ1-2; a possible D gene is TRBD1 (6 bases). Per the germline V gene, CDR1 is MNHEY and CDR2 is SVGAGI. This CDR3 has 15 amino acids. V gave up 6 bases and J gave up 0 bases, with 14 bases separating them. The DNA for the CDR3 is TGTGCCAGCAGACCCGACAGGATTACTAACTATGGCTACACCTTC. Encoded protein: CASRPDRITNYGYTF.

The rearrangement links TRBV7-9 to TRBJ1-1; 8 bases agree with TRBD1. After removal of 6 bases from V and 3 bases from J, the junction contained 3 bases not matched to a gene. Germline assignment: CDR1 SEHNR and CDR2 FQNEAQ (reference sequence). The CDR3 is 13 residues long. The chain's CDR3 is CASSLQGDTEAFF. The DNA for the CDR3 is TGTGCCAGCAGTTTACAGGGGGACACTGAAGCTTTCTTT.